These 9 T cell receptor beta chains originate from one sample sequenced in a study of T cell repertoires in cytomegalovirus infection. TCRdb processed the reads anew with MiXCR; each CDR3 protein has one entry. The sample yields 290,000 or so distinct CDR3 sequences, around 10% seen once. Sequenced material: PBMCs. Receptor source: a human donor in good health (CMV status not recorded). Some clones in this sample may be carry-over from other donors' samples.

This clonotype was found many times. This chain links TRBV7-2 with TRBJ1-2; TRBD1 is a possible D gene (5 bases). This CDR3 has 17 amino acids. Germline V CDR1 and CDR2: SGHTA, FQGNSA. Between the trimmed V and J ends, which lost 5 bases and 4 bases, there was a span of 23 bases. The CDR3 spells CASSPTVSPTGGYGYTF. Written as DNA, the CDR3 is TGTGCCAGCAGCCCCACGGTATCGCCCACGGGGGGCTATGGCTACACCTTC. Full variable domain (remainder filled in from reference TRBV7-2 and TRBJ1-2): GAGVSQSPSNKVTEKGKDVELRCDPISGHTALYWYRQSLGQGLEFLIYFQGNSAPDKSGLPSDRFSAERTGGSVSTLTIQRTQQEDSAVYLCASSPTVSPTGGYGYTFGSGTRLTVV.

There are a few counts of this clonotype. The chain carries TRBV29-1 and TRBJ2-1; 9 bases agree with TRBD1. The CDR3 extends over 13 amino acids. Losses at the gene ends were 6 bases for V and 5 bases for J; bases not matched to a gene: 5. Germline assignment: CDR1 SQVTM and CDR2 ANQGSEA. CDR3 in DNA: TGCAGCGTGGCCCGGGACAGGGACAATGAGCAGTTCTTC. This encodes CSVARDRDNEQFF.

This clonotype was detected many times. The chain links TRBV6-1 to TRBJ1-1, with 8 bases aligning to TRBD1. With V trimmed by 1 base and J by 3 bases, 7 bases remained unmatched. The CDR3 spans 16 residues. Germline CDR1 and CDR2: MNHNS and SASEGT. Written as DNA, the CDR3 is TGTGCCAGCAGTGAAGGGAAGGACAGGGTATACACTGAAGCTTTCTTT. This sequence encodes CASSEGKDRVYTEAFF.

The chain uses TRBV18 and TRBJ1-1; TRBD1 might be the D (5 bases). Germline lookup yields CDR1 KGHSH and CDR2 LQKENI. The CDR3 sequence is 17 residues long. Trimming stripped 0 bases from V and 1 base from J, with 15 bases between. The CDR3 nucleotides are TGTGCCAGCTCACCACCGATAAATCAGGGCCGGAACACTGAAGCTTTCTTT. This gives the protein CASSPPINQGRNTEAFF. Full variable domain (missing parts from reference TRBV18 and TRBJ1-1): NAGVMQNPRHLVRRRGQEARLRCSPMKGHSHVYWYRQLPEEGLKFMVYLQKENIIDESGMPKERFSAEFPKEGPSILRIQQVVRGDSAAYFCASSPPINQGRNTEAFFGQGTRLTVV.

The chain carries TRBV28 and TRBJ1-1; 11 bases agree with TRBD1. This CDR3 region has 13 residues. The germline V gene has CDR1 MDHEN and CDR2 SYDVKM. CDR3 residues: CGRAGTGGTEAFF. CDR3 in DNA: TGTGGCAGGGCCGGGACAGGGGGTACTGAAGCTTTCTTT.

In this sample, this clonotype turned up a few times. This sequence joins TRBV19 and TRBJ2-5, with no clear D. The ends were cut back, 2 bases at V and 3 bases at J, with 7 bases in the middle. Looked up from germline, CDR1 is LNHDA and CDR2 is SQIVND (reference sequence). This CDR3 has 13 amino acids. The DNA for the CDR3 is TGTGCCAGTAGTATATTCCCCGAAGAGACCCAGTACTTC. This codes for CASSIFPEETQYF.

This clonotype was detected many times. This sequence joins TRBV7-9 and TRBJ2-2; the D gene is possibly TRBD1 (6 bases). Trimming shortened V by 3 bases and J by 0 bases, and 8 bases separated the two germline ends. Germline CDR1 and CDR2: SEHNR and FQNEAQ (reference sequence). The CDR3 sequence is 15 residues long. CDR3 sequence (DNA): TGTGCCAGCAGCTTCCGGACAGCGAACACCGGGGAGCTGTTTTTT. Protein product: CASSFRTANTGELFF.

This clonotype showed up just a few times. The chain combines TRBV6-1 with TRBJ2-1; TRBD2 agrees at 9 bases. From germline, CDR1 is MNHNS and CDR2 SASEGT. The CDR3 runs 15 residues. Trimming cost V 3 bases and J 8 bases; bases outside gene matches: 8. The DNA for the CDR3 is TGTGCCAGCAGTGATAGCGGGGGAGCTAAAGATGAGCAGTTCTTC. Translation: CASSDSGGAKDEQFF.

This clonotype was observed once. Just one base apart from a much larger clone, this may be a read error. The V gene is TRBV4-3, the J gene TRBJ1-4; 8 bases are shared with TRBD1. The germline gives CDR1 LGHNA, CDR2 YSLEER. The CDR3 is made up of 15 amino acids. The DNA for the CDR3 is TGCGCCAGCAGCCAGGCTGACAGGGGAAGGGAAAAACTGTATTTT. Translated, it gives CASSQADRGREKLYF.